This T cell receptor (beta chain) was found in a study of identical twins (dated by TCRdb to 2016 to 2017). About the investigation overall: To test whether fetal clonotypes persist, the study used deep sequencing on TCR alpha and beta repertoires from monozygotic twins, unrelated adults of various ages, and cord blood. To rule out contamination, replicate twin experiments were performed at different times with different library preparation protocols. Beyond this particular receptor, the publication reports: Fewer insertions were carried by abundant cord blood beta clonotypes; a weaker similar trend was observed in young adult naive repertoires, while no such trend was observed in memory repertoires. Because the same donors could not be followed over many years, the conclusions relied on cross-sectional statistical analysis. Compared with coincidental sharing between unrelated individuals, out-of-frame TCR alpha sequences shared between twins had an excess of sequences with low generation probability. Recombination models systematically underestimated out-of-frame TCR alpha sharing in monozygotic twins but agreed with sharing between unrelated individuals. Invariant T cells such as MAIT and iNKT could partly confound zero-insertion analyses, though diverse VJ usage argued against this for most clonotypes. A weaker excess of twin sharing was found in beta out-of-frame sequences because the signal-to-noise ratio was lowered by fewer shared sequences.

V ends up 4 bases short and J 6 bases short, with an unmatched junction base count of 9. The germline V gene (reference sequence) sets CDR1 to LGHDT and CDR2 to YNNKEL. Including the terminal cysteine and phenylalanine, the CDR3 comprises 15 residues. The CDR3 DNA has 45 bases and is translated from base 1. The library came from 5' RACE. Sequenced using an Illumina HiSeq 2000. Template switching introduced a universal primer binding site; the final cDNA contained a unique molecular identifier, enabling accurate counting of TCR cDNA molecules. First-strand cDNA for TCR alpha and beta chains was synthesized from specific primers in the conserved constant-segment region. To control for contamination, every cDNA library was double barcoded, receiving both a SMART-Mk sample barcode and Illumina barcodes. Two successive PCR steps introduced TruSeq adapter sequences along with Illumina sample barcodes. Sequencing of the TCR alpha and beta cDNA libraries was done on the Illumina HiSeq platform using custom primers. The authors' pipeline ran thus. Raw reads were processed with MiGEC to extract unique molecular identifiers, and MiXCR was used to determine CDR3 positions. Recombination models were inferred per individual with the repgenHMM and IGoR tools using an EM algorithm. Shared clonotype analysis was performed with the tcR package in R, normalizing sharing by the product of cloneset sizes. Out-of-frame nonproductive sequences were analyzed to study raw recombination free of thymic and clonal selection effects. In-frame beta chains were kept once TCRdb had trimmed the public reads at Q25 with fastp and called clones with MiXCR. Each CDR3 protein appears once, grouped with its most common genes and DNA. In this record, the V and J calls reflect TCRdb's handling and not the investigators' own analysis. Present in this sample are about 730,000 distinct CDR3 sequences, around 20% of which were seen just once. More than 4% of the sample goes to the ten largest clones.

Every donor was a healthy Caucasian. Three pairs of female monozygotic twins, all aged roughly 18 to 29 years, made up the twin cohort. The RNA used for TCR libraries was isolated from peripheral blood mononuclear cells. As regards this clonotype: Its antigen is unknown. The record has no base qualities; no much larger clone is one base away.

Separately, the same data were catalogued under a study of T cells expressing NK-cell markers. Drawing on the second study: Several donors provided sorted CD3+CD56+NKG2C+, CD3+CD56+NKG2C- and CD3+CD56-NKG2C+ T-cell subsets, whose TCR beta-chain repertoires were profiled. Among the eight sequenced donors, seven were HCMV-seropositive and one was HCMV-seronegative. In several experiments an anti-gammadeltaTCR antibody was added to restrict sorting to alphabetaTCR-expressing T cells. In over five donors, the dominant CD3+CD56+NKG2C+ clonotypes were among the top 10 CD8+ clonotypes and accounted for roughly 1.0-8% of CD8+ T cells. Those dominant clonotypes were again the most abundant among CD3+CD56-NKG2C+ cells in a handful of donors, at roughly 25-60.1%. It remained unclear whether the expanded NKG2C-expressing T cell clones were specific for HCMV antigens. The study sequenced eight donors, all healthy volunteers chosen at random: three men and five women. HCMV serostatus was determined by detecting HCMV-specific IgG in serum with a commercial ELISA kit. For more than five donors, bulk peripheral blood T-cell repertoires were also sequenced from unsorted PBMC. MIGEC was used to demultiplex reads and group reads by UMI, and MiTCR was used to assemble and quantify clonotypes. To exclude erroneous sequences, any TCR cDNA sequence not supported by at least two reads was discarded. The tcR package was used for downstream repertoire analysis, and clonotypes were matched across fractions by CDR3 nucleotide sequence plus V segment. Antigen specificity was annotated against VDJdb with VDJmatch, allowing one amino acid substitution in CDR3.

The chain uses TRBV3-1 and TRBJ1-2, with 9 bases in between that match TRBD1. Sequenced input: PBMCs. The TCR originated in a woman under 30 in good health. The DNA sequence is as follows: TGTGCCAGCAGCCCTACCTCGACAGGGGGGCATGGCTACACCTTC. Its protein is CASSPTSTGGHGYTF.